The T cell receptor (beta chain) under discussion was sequenced for a study of blood T cell repertoires in COVID-19. Study-level background: In each case, the material was cDNA or gDNA derived from T cells, B-cell-depleted T cells, or PBMCs.

Cohort placement rested on clinical history that participants reported themselves. Authors' data handling: Scientists estimated how many nucleated cells there were by amplifying reference gene primers. Profiling relied on immunoSEQ multiplex PCR, and the TCRdb table lists in-frame clones only, not all of them. D and trimming were read from the DNA, whereas the V and J calls and clone size are those reported in that table. The repertoire holds 200,000 or so clones, with over 75% as singletons. CDR1 is SGHTA, CDR2 FQGTGA, per germline. With 0 bases removed from V and 7 bases from J, the gap between germline ends came to 6 bases. The CDR3 runs 13 residues.

Specimen: PBMCs or T cells enriched from blood (not recorded which). The chain recombines TRBV7-3 with TRBJ2-2, with unresolved D. This receptor was taken from a woman aged 40 to 50 with acute COVID-19. CDR3 loop: CASSLTVFGELFF. The CDR3 DNA reads as TGTGCCAGCAGCTTAACCGTTTTCGGGGAGCTGTTTTTT. Drawing the rest from reference TRBV7-3 and TRBJ2-2, the complete variable domain is GAGVSQTPSNKVTEKGKYVELRCDPISGHTALYWYRQSLGQGPEFLIYFQGTGAADDSGLPNDRFFAVRPEGSVSTLKIQRTERGDSAVYLCASSLTVFGELFFGEGSRLTVL.